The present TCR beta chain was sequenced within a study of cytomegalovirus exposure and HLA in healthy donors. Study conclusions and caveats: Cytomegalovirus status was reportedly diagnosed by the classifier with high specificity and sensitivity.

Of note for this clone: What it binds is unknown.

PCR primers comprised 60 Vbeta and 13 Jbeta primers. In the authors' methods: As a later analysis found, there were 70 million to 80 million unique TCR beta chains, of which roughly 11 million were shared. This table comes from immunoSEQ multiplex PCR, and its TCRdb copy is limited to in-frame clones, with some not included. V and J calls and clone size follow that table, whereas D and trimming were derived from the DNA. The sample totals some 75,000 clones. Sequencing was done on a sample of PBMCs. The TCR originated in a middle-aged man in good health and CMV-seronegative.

CDR3 nucleotides: TGTGCCGTCTCGTATCGTAACTATGGCTACACCTTC. This codes for CAVSYRNYGYTF. The V call is TRBV30, the J call TRBJ1-2; no reliable D call. This CDR3 contains 12 residues. Germline CDR1 and CDR2: GTSNPN and SVGIG (reference sequence). V was clipped by 8 bases and J by 1 base, with 11 bases between them.